The source of this T cell receptor beta chain is a study of human T cells and chemical hapten exposure. Study results and limitations: With regard to DPC sensitization, TCRs above 1 in 1000 frequency did not change.

For the library, individual cDNA molecules each received unique molecular identifiers. TCRdb recomputed calls from the RACE reads with MiXCR, one row per CDR3 protein. The sample yields roughly 120,000 distinct CDR3 sequences, approximately 8.8% seen once. Germline V gene sequence: CDR1 LGHDT, CDR2 YNNKEL (reference sequence). V was shortened by 1 base and J by 5 bases, with 6 bases between the two germline ends. The CDR3 extends over 13 amino acids. This clonotype was seen more than once but under ten times. Antigen: not known. Regarding time point: patch test 2, 6 weeks after DPC sensitization. As for treatment: therapeutic diphenylcyclopropenone sensitization with weekly scalp DPC.

The genes are TRBV3-1 and TRBJ1-5; D might be TRBD1 (5 bases). Here the sequenced sample was whole blood, taken in connection with sensitization to the hapten diphenylcyclopropenone (DPC). The receptor was isolated from a woman aged 40 to 50 with alopecia areata. Some clones in this sample may be carry-over from other donors' samples. CDR3 protein: CASSQGRDQPQHF. For the CDR3, the DNA is TGTGCCAGCAGCCAAGGCAGGGATCAGCCCCAGCATTTT. Variable domain in full (rest from reference TRBV3-1 and TRBJ1-5): DTAVSQTPKYLVTQMGNDKSIKCEQNLGHDTMYWYKQDSKKFLKIMFSYNNKELIINETVPNRFSPKSPDKAHLNLHINSLELGDSAVYFCASSQGRDQPQHFGDGTRLSIL.